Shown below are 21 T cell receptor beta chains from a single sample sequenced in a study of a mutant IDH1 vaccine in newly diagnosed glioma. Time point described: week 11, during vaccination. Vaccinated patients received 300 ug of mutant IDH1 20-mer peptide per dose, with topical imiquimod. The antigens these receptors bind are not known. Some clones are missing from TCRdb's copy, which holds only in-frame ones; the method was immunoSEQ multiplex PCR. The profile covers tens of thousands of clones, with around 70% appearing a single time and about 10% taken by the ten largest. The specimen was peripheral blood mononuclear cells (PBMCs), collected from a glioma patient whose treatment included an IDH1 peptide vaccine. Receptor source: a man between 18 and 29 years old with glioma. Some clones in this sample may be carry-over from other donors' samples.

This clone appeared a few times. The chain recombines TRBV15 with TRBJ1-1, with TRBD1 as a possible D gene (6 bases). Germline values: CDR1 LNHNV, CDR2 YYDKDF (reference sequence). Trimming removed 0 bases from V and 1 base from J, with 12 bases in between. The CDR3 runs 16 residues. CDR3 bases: TGTGCCACCAGCAGAGATCGGGGGGGGCAGAACACTGAAGCTTTCTTT. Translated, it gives CATSRDRGGQNTEAFF.

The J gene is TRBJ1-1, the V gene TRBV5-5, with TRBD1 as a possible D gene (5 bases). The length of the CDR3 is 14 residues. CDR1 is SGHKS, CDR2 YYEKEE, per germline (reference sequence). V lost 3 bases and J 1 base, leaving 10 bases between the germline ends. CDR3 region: CASSSGLPNTEAFF. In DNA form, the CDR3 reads TGTGCCAGCAGCTCGGGACTACCGAACACTGAAGCTTTCTTT.

The chain's CDR3 is CASSHLLTGNQPQHF. In nucleotides, the CDR3 is TGCGCCAGCAGCCACCTCCTGACAGGCAATCAGCCCCAGCATTTT. J is TRBJ1-5 and V is TRBV4-1; a possible D gene is TRBD1 (5 bases). This CDR3 region has 15 residues. Looked up from germline, CDR1 is MGHRA and CDR2 is YSYEKL. Trimming took off 3 bases at V and 2 bases at J, with 11 bases between the two ends.

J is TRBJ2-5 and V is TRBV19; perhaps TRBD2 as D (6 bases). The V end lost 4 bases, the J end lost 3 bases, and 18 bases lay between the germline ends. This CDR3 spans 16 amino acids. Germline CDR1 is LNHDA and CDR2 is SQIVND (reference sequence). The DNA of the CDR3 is TGTGCCAGTAGTACATTCGGAGGGCCGGGTAAAGAGACCCAGTACTTC. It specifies CASSTFGGPGKETQYF.

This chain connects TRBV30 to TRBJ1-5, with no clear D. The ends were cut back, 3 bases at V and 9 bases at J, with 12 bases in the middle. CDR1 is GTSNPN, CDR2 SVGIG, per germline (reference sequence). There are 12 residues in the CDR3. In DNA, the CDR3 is TGTGCCTGGAGCAGGTCGCAAGGGCCCCAGCATTTT. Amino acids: CAWSRSQGPQHF.

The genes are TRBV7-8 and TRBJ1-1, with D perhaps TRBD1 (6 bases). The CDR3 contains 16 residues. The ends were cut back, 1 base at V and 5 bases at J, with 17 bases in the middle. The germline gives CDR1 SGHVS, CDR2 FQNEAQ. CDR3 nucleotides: TGTGCCAGCAGCTTAGGGGGGGCGGGAAGGAGGACTGAAGCTTTCTTT. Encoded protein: CASSLGGAGRRTEAFF.

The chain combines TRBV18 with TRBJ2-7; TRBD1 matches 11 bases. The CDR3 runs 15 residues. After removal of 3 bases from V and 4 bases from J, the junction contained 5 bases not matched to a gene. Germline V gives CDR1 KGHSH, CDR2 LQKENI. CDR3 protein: CASSPDRGRLYEQYF. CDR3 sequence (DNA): TGTGCCAGCTCACCGGACAGGGGGCGTCTGTACGAGCAGTACTTC.

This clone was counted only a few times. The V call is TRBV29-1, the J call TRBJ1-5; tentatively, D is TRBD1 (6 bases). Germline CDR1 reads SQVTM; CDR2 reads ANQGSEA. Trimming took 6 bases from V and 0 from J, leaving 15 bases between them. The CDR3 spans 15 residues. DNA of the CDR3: TGCAGCGTCGGATTCGGGGGCTATAGCAATCAGCCCCAGCATTTT. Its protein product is CSVGFGGYSNQPQHF. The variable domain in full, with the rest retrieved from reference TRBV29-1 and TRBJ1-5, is SAVISQKPSRDICQRGTSLTIQCQVDSQVTMMFWYRQQPGQSLTLIATANQGSEATYESGFVIDKFPISRPNLTFSTLTVSNMSPEDSSIYLCSVGFGGYSNQPQHFGDGTRLSIL.

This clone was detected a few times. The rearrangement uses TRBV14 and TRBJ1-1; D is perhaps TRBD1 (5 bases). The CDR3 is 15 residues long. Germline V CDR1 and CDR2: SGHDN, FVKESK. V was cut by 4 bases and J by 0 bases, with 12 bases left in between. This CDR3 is CASSPFRVMNTEAFF. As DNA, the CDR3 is TGTGCCAGCAGCCCTTTCAGGGTGATGAACACTGAAGCTTTCTTT.

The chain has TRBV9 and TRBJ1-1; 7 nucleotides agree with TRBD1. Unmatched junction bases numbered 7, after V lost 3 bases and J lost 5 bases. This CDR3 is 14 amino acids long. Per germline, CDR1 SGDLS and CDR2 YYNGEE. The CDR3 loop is CASSEETGNTEAFF. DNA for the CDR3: TGTGCCAGCAGCGAGGAGACAGGGAATACTGAAGCTTTCTTT.

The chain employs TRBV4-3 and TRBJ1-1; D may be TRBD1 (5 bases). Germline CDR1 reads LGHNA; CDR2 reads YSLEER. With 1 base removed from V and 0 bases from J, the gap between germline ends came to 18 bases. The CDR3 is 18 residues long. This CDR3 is CASSQGIIVGGVNTEAFF. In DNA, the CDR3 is TGCGCCAGCAGCCAAGGAATTATTGTTGGGGGGGTGAACACTGAAGCTTTCTTT.

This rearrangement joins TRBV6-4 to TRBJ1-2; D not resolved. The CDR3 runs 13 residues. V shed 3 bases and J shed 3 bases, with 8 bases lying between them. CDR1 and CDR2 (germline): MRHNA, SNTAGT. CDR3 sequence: CASSEVQYYGYTF. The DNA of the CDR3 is TGTGCCAGCAGTGAGGTTCAGTACTATGGCTACACCTTC.

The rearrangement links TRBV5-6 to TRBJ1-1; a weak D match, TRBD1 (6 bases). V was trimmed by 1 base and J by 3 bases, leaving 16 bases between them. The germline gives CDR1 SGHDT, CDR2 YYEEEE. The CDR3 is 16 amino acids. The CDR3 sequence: CASSLRGWGNHTEAFF. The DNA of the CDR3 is TGTGCCAGCAGCTTGAGGGGGTGGGGTAACCACACTGAAGCTTTCTTT.

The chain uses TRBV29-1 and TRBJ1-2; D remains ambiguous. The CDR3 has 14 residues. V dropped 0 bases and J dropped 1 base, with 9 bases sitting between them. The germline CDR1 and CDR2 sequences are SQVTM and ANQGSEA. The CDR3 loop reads CSVEEGGINYGYTF. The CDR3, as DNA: TGCAGCGTTGAAGAAGGAGGGATTAACTATGGCTACACCTTC.

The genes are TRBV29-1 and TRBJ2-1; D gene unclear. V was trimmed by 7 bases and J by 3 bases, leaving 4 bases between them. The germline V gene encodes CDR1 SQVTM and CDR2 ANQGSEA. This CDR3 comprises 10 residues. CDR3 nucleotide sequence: TGCAGCGCCCGCTACAATGAGCAGTTCTTC. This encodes CSARYNEQFF.

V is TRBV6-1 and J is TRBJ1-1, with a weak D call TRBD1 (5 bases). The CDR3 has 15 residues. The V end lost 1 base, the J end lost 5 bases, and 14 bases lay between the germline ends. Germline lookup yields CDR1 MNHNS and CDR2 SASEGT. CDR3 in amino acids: CASSEVAGDWTEAFF. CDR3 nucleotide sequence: TGTGCCAGCAGTGAAGTCGCGGGGGATTGGACTGAAGCTTTCTTT.

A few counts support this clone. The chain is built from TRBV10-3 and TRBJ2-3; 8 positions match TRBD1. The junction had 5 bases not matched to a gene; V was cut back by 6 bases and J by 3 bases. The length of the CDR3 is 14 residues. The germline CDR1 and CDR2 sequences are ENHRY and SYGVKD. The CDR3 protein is CAIRGTGWTDTQYF. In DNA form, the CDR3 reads TGTGCCATCAGAGGGACAGGCTGGACAGATACGCAGTATTTT.

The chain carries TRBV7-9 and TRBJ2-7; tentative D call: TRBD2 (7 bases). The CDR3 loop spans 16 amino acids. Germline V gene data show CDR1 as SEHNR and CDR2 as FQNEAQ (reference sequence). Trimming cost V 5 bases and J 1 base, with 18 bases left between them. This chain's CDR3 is CASSAFGGRRSYEQYF. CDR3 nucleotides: TGTGCCAGCAGCGCTTTCGGGGGGCGAAGGTCCTACGAGCAGTACTTC. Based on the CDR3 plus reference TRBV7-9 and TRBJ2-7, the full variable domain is DTGVSQNPRHKITKRGQNVTFRCDPISEHNRLYWYRQTLGQGPEFLTYFQNEAQLEKSRLLSDRFSAERPKGSFSTLEIQRTEQGDSAMYLCASSAFGGRRSYEQYFGPGTRLTVT.

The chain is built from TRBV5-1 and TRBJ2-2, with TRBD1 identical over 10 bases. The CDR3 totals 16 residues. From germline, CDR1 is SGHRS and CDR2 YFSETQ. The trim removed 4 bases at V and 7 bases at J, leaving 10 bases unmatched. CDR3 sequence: CASSLPGQGRSGELFF. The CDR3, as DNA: TGCGCCAGCAGCCTACCGGGACAGGGGAGGAGCGGGGAGCTGTTTTTT.

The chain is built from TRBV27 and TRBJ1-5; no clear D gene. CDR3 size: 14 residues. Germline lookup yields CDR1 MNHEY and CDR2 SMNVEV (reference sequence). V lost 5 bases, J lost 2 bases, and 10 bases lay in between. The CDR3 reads CASSLWQGNQPQHF. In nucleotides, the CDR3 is TGTGCCAGCAGTCTATGGCAAGGCAATCAGCCCCAGCATTTT.

The CDR3 DNA is TGTGCCAGCAGCGTAGATGGCGGGGGCATCAGCTCCTACGAGCAGTACTTC. Amino acid sequence: CASSVDGGGISSYEQYF. V usage is TRBV9 and J usage is TRBJ2-7; possible D gene TRBD2, 7 bases. Germline assignment: CDR1 SGDLS and CDR2 YYNGEE. The CDR3 is made up of 17 amino acids. Trimming took off 0 bases at V and 0 bases at J, with 16 bases between the two ends.